This T cell receptor (beta chain) was captured in a study of cytomegalovirus exposure and HLA in healthy donors. Study-wide results and limits: An apparent linkage of common viral pathogens to several of the most significant clusters emerged in a later analysis. Among donors in an Asian-associated ancestry cluster, a later analysis reportedly found fewer N-insertions than the roughly 670-donor mean.

Both 60 Vbeta primers and 13 Jbeta primers went into the PCR. The protocol was immunoSEQ multiplex PCR, while the TCRdb copy is restricted to in-frame clones and leaves out a portion. Of 150,000 or so clones listed, roughly 75% are singletons. Worth noting for this clone: Its antigen is unidentified.

The CDR3 runs to 13 residues. Germline-derived CDR1 and CDR2 are LNHNV and YYDKDF (reference sequence). V shed 1 base and J shed 8 bases, with 9 bases lying between them. The chain combines TRBV15 with TRBJ2-4, with TRBD2 as a possible D gene (7 bases). This receptor was obtained from a woman aged 40 to 50 in good health and CMV-seropositive. Specimen: PBMCs. The CDR3 is CATSRGGGDIQYF. CDR3 DNA sequence: TGTGCCACCAGCAGAGGAGGGGGGGACATTCAGTACTTC.